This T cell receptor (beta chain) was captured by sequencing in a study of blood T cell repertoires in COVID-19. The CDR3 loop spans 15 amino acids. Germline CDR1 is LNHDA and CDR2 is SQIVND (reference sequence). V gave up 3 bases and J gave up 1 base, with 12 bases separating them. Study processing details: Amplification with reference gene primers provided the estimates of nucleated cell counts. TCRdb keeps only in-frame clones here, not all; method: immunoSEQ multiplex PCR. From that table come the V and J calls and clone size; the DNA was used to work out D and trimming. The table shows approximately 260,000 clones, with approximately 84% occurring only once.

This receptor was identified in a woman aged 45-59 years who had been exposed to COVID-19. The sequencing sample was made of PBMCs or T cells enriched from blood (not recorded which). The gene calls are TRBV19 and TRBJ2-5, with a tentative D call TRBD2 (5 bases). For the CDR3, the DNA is TGTGCCAGTAGTATGGGTAGAGGGAGCCAAGAGACCCAGTACTTC. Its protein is CASSMGRGSQETQYF.